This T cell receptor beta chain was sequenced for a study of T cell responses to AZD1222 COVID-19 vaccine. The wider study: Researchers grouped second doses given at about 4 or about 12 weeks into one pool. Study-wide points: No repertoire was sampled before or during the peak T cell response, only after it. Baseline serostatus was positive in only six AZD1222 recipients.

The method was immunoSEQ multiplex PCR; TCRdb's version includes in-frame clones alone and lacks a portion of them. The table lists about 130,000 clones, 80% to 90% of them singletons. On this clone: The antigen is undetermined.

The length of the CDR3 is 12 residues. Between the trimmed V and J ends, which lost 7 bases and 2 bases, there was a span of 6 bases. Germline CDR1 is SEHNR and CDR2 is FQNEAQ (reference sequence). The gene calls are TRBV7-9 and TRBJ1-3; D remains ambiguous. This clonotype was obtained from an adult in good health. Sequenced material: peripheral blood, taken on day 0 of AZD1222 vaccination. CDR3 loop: CASKGAGNTIYF. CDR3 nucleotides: TGTGCCAGCAAGGGTGCTGGAAACACCATATATTTT.